This entry lists 32 T cell receptor beta chains sequenced from one sample in a study of T cell responses to AZD1222 COVID-19 vaccine. Assay: immunoSEQ multiplex PCR; the TCRdb copy retains only in-frame clones and omits some. The sample comprises approximately 42,000 clones, around 89% of which are singletons, and 20% to 25% rests with the top ten. The material was peripheral blood, obtained 28 days after the second AZD1222 dose. All receptors derive from an adult who received the AZD1222 COVID-19 vaccine.

V usage is TRBV20-1 and J usage is TRBJ2-7; no definite D call. The CDR3 extends over 11 amino acids. The V end was cut by 6 bases, the J end by 2 bases, with 8 bases between. Germline V lookup: CDR1 DFQATT, CDR2 SNEGSKA (reference sequence). The CDR3 DNA reads as TGCAGTGCCCCTGGACCCTACGAGCAGTACTTC. Translation: CSAPGPYEQYF.

The rearrangement joins TRBV3-1 (or the pseudogene TRBV3-2) to TRBJ2-2; 10 bases agree with TRBD1. The CDR3 covers 17 residues. V lost 4 bases, J lost 5 bases, and 10 bases stayed unmatched. Looked up from germline, CDR1 is LGHDT and CDR2 is YNNKEL (reference sequence). CDR3 sequence reads: CASSPRTGTGVTGELFF. For the CDR3, the DNA is TGTGCCAGCAGCCCCAGGACGGGGACAGGGGTTACCGGGGAGCTGTTTTTT.

In this sample, this clone turned up once. The V call is TRBV4-3, the J call TRBJ2-7; 14 bases match TRBD2. Germline V gene sequence: CDR1 LGHNA, CDR2 YSLEER. The CDR3 contains 15 residues. J gave up 4 bases and V 3 bases, and 2 bases lay outside the gene matches. In nucleotides, the CDR3 is TGCGCCAGCAGCCAGGGACTAGCGGGAGAATACGAGCAGTACTTC. Translated: CASSQGLAGEYEQYF.

This chain uses TRBV5-1 with TRBJ2-5; D might be TRBD2 (5 bases). The CDR3 has 14 amino acids. V was shortened by 6 bases and J by 5 bases, with 17 bases between the two germline ends. Germline assignment: CDR1 SGHRS and CDR2 YFSETQ. The CDR3 DNA sequence: TGCGCCAGCACCAAGGGAGCATCGGCTGAGACCCAGTACTTC. Its translation is CASTKGASAETQYF.

The chain links TRBV15 to TRBJ1-4; D gene unclear. There are 15 residues in the CDR3. Trimming stripped 6 bases from V and 0 bases from J, with 11 bases between. Germline V lookup: CDR1 LNHNV, CDR2 YYDKDF (reference sequence). CDR3 DNA: TGTGCCACCAGAAAGACGGTCGCAACTAATGAAAAACTGTTTTTT. Translating gives CATRKTVATNEKLFF.

The chain has TRBV6-5 and TRBJ2-1; 9 bases map to TRBD1. V was pared by 2 bases and J by 6 bases, with 8 bases of the junction left unmatched. Per germline, CDR1 MNHEY and CDR2 SVGAGI. This CDR3 is built from 16 residues. The chain's CDR3 is CASSYAPGQGGNEQFF. CDR3 bases: TGTGCCAGCAGTTACGCTCCGGGACAGGGAGGCAATGAGCAGTTCTTC.

The chain joins TRBV10-3 to TRBJ1-1; a weak D match, TRBD1 (5 bases). V dropped 2 bases and J dropped 5 bases, with 15 bases sitting between them. There are 15 residues in the CDR3. CDR1 ENHRY and CDR2 SYGVKD come from the germline V gene. CDR3 bases: TGTGCCATCAGTGAGACCTGGGACCGCCAGACTGAAGCTTTCTTT. It specifies CAISETWDRQTEAFF.

The V gene is TRBV2, the J gene TRBJ1-1; TRBD1 aligns across 7 bases. CDR1 and CDR2 from the germline V gene are SNHLY and FYNNEI. With V trimmed by 6 bases and J by 4 bases, 5 bases remained unmatched. The CDR3 spans 13 residues. The CDR3 loop reads CASSDWDSTEAFF. The CDR3 bases are TGTGCCAGCAGCGACTGGGACAGCACTGAAGCTTTCTTT.

The chain has TRBV18 and TRBJ2-5; weak D call: TRBD2 (5 bases). CDR1 KGHSH and CDR2 LQKENI come from the germline V gene. The length of the CDR3 is 16 residues. V lost 3 bases and J lost 2, with 16 bases in between. The CDR3: CASSPFAGGTQETQYF. The CDR3 nucleotides are TGTGCCAGCTCACCCTTTGCAGGAGGAACTCAAGAGACCCAGTACTTC.

The chain combines TRBV5-8 with TRBJ2-3; D is unresolved. The CDR3 is 14 amino acids. Looked up from germline, CDR1 is SGHTS and CDR2 is YDEGEE. Trimming took 5 bases from V and 3 from J, leaving 13 bases between them. In DNA, the CDR3 is TGTGCCAGCAGACTGGGCCGGGCGACAGATACGCAGTATTTT. Translated: CASRLGRATDTQYF.

This clone appeared once. The CDR3: CASSWETRGYTF. The CDR3 coding sequence is TGTGCCAGCAGCTGGGAGACTCGTGGCTACACCTTC. The rearrangement joins TRBV5-4 to TRBJ1-2; unclear D gene. The V gene's germline CDR1 is SGHNT and CDR2 YYREEE (reference sequence). V gave up 3 bases and J gave up 7 bases, with 10 bases separating them. CDR3 length equals 12 residues.

Details on this clone: At one of its ends the junction is not consistent with the germline gene, which may arise from a read error. The chain uses TRBV24-1 and TRBJ1-2, with D tentatively TRBD1 (6 bases). Germline V gives CDR1 KGHDR, CDR2 SFDVKD. This CDR3 comprises 14 residues. The CDR3 reads CATSDSGTNYGYTF. Here the CDR3 DNA reads TGTGCCACCAGTGATTCCGGGACAAACTACGGCTACACCTTC.

The rearrangement uses TRBV24-1 and TRBJ2-7; D is uncertain. Germline CDR1 reads KGHDR; CDR2 reads SFDVKD. The CDR3 has 9 residues. The CDR3 loop reads CVTLAEQYF. The DNA for the CDR3 is TGTGTCACTTTAGCCGAGCAGTACTTC.

This chain connects TRBV12-3 or TRBV12-4 to TRBJ2-7; D is undetermined. Trimming removed 5 bases from V and 0 bases from J, with 2 bases in between. This CDR3 has 11 residues. CDR3 nucleotides: TGTGCCAGCAGTCACTCCTACGAGCAGTACTTC. As protein: CASSHSYEQYF.

V and J are TRBV10-3 and TRBJ2-1; D perhaps matches TRBD2 (6 bases). The CDR3 extends over 17 amino acids. Germline lookup yields CDR1 ENHRY and CDR2 SYGVKD. Trimming stripped 3 bases from V and 2 bases from J, with 17 bases between. CDR3 DNA: TGTGCCATCAGTGACCTCATGCCGGGAGTCGCCTACAATGAGCAGTTCTTC. It is translated as CAISDLMPGVAYNEQFF.

V usage is TRBV12-3 or TRBV12-4 and J usage is TRBJ1-5; no reliable D call. The CDR3 sequence is 13 residues long. With 3 bases removed from V and 1 base from J, the gap between germline ends came to 4 bases. This CDR3 is CASSFFSNQPQHF. CDR3 DNA: TGTGCCAGCAGTTTTTTCAGCAATCAGCCCCAGCATTTT.

The CDR3 DNA sequence: TGCGCCAGCAGCTTGGGGGTCCAAGAGACCCAGTACTTC. Protein sequence: CASSLGVQETQYF. The chain employs TRBV5-1 and TRBJ2-5; no clear D. This CDR3 contains 13 residues. Deletions cut 0 bases from V and 1 base from J, with 4 bases between. The germline gives CDR1 SGHRS, CDR2 YFSETQ.

The rearrangement uses TRBV9 and TRBJ2-3; D ambiguous. With 0 bases removed from V and 4 bases from J, the gap between germline ends came to 6 bases. Germline V gene lookup returns CDR1 SGDLS and CDR2 YYNGEE. The CDR3 has 13 amino acids. CDR3 residues: CASSVVEADTQYF. CDR3 nucleotide sequence: TGTGCCAGCAGCGTAGTCGAGGCAGATACGCAGTATTTT.

J is TRBJ2-3 and V is TRBV24-1, with D possibly TRBD1 on 6 matching bases. Trimming removed 5 bases from V and 0 bases from J, with 17 bases in between. CDR3 length: 17 residues. Germline loops: CDR1 KGHDR, CDR2 SFDVKD. CDR3 sequence (DNA): TGTGCCACCAGTGGCCCGTCAGGGGAAAGAAGCACAGATACGCAGTATTTT. This sequence encodes CATSGPSGERSTDTQYF.

The chain couples TRBV6-2 or TRBV6-3 to TRBJ2-3; possible D gene TRBD2, 5 bases. The CDR3 runs 13 residues. V lost 6 bases and J 8 bases, leaving 15 bases between the germline ends. The germline V gene encodes CDR1 MNHEY and CDR2 SVGEGT. CDR3 sequence (DNA): TGTGCCAGCAGCCCCAACGGGATGGGTACGCAGTATTTT. Translating gives CASSPNGMGTQYF.

The rearrangement joins TRBV9 to TRBJ2-7, with D perhaps given as TRBD1 or TRBD2 (5 bases each). The CDR3 length is 11 residues. V lost 7 bases and J 2 bases, leaving 7 bases between the germline ends. Germline loops: CDR1 SGDLS, CDR2 YYNGEE. CDR3 DNA sequence: TGTGCCAGCGGGGGAGCCTACGAGCAGTACTTC. Protein: CASGGAYEQYF. The whole variable domain, filled in from reference TRBV9 and TRBJ2-7, reads DSGVTQTPKHLITATGQRVTLRCSPRSGDLSVYWYQQSLDQGLQFLIQYYNGEERAKGNILERFSAQQFPDLHSELNLSSLELGDSALYFCASGGAYEQYFGPGTRLTVT.

The chain recombines TRBV19 with TRBJ2-7, with 7 bases identical to TRBD2. V shed 5 bases, J shed 5 bases, and the junction held 15 bases outside the gene matches. The CDR3 length is 16 residues. From germline, CDR1 is LNHDA and CDR2 SQIVND (reference sequence). The CDR3 sequence: CASSRNFEGGQNEQYF. The CDR3 DNA is TGTGCCAGTAGTCGAAACTTCGAGGGAGGGCAAAACGAGCAGTACTTC.

The chain carries TRBV19 and TRBJ2-7; possible D gene TRBD2, 6 bases. Germline CDR1 reads LNHDA; CDR2 reads SQIVND (reference sequence). The V end lost 4 bases, the J end lost 1 base, and 11 bases lay between the germline ends. The CDR3 is 14 residues long. The CDR3 region has the DNA TGTGCCAGTAGTAGCCGGGACTTATCCTACGAGCAGTACTTC. As protein: CASSSRDLSYEQYF.

The gene calls are TRBV18 and TRBJ2-2; 8 nucleotides line up with TRBD2. The CDR3 is made up of 16 amino acids. The trim removed 3 bases at V and 1 base at J, leaving 4 bases unmatched. Looked up from germline, CDR1 is KGHSH and CDR2 is LQKENI. CDR3 in DNA: TGTGCCAGCTCACCTCTACTAGCGGAGAACACCGGGGAGCTGTTTTTT. It codes for CASSPLLAENTGELFF.

Here the CDR3 DNA reads TGTGCCAGCAGCTTTTACGAGACCCAGTACTTC. It encodes CASSFYETQYF. V gene TRBV11-1 combines with J gene TRBJ2-5, with D hard to call. The CDR3 consists of 11 residues. V was clipped by 3 bases and J by 5 bases, with 4 bases between them. CDR1 is SGHAT and CDR2 is FQDESV in the germline V gene (reference sequence).

This clone was recorded a few times. The chain is built from TRBV3-1 (or the pseudogene TRBV3-2) and TRBJ1-1; a possible D gene is TRBD1 (5 bases). The germline V gene has CDR1 LGHDT and CDR2 YNNKEL (reference sequence). Trimming removed 4 bases at V and 3 bases at J, with 12 bases between. CDR3 length: 14 residues. The CDR3 nucleotides read TGTGCCAGCAGCCCCGCCCAGGGATACACTGAAGCTTTCTTT. Translation gives CASSPAQGYTEAFF.

The chain joins TRBV4-1 to TRBJ1-4, with a weak D call TRBD1 (5 bases). Trimming left V 0 bases short and J 3 bases short, with 14 bases between. Germline values: CDR1 MGHRA, CDR2 YSYEKL. The CDR3 loop spans 17 amino acids. DNA of the CDR3: TGCGCCAGCAGCCAAGATATCGGGGCAGGGCCTAATGAAAAACTGTTTTTT. Translating it yields CASSQDIGAGPNEKLFF.

The CDR3 is CASSVRDQLTQYF. Written as DNA, the CDR3 is TGTGCCAGCAGTGTCCGGGACCAGCTGACGCAGTACTTC. The J gene is TRBJ2-7, the V gene TRBV27; D may be TRBD1 or TRBD2 (5 bases each). CDR1 and CDR2 (germline): MNHEY, SMNVEV (reference sequence). The V end was cut by 5 bases, the J end by 9 bases, with 17 bases between. The CDR3 is 13 residues long.

The table lists this clone with a few counts. The CDR3 region has the DNA TGTGCCAGCAGCCAAGTTTGGGAGGGTTCCGGGGCCAACGTCCTGACTTTC. Encoded protein: CASSQVWEGSGANVLTF. J is TRBJ2-6 and V is TRBV3-1 (or the pseudogene TRBV3-2); 7 bases match TRBD2. Trimming took 1 base from V and 4 from J; bases not matched to a gene: 7. The germline V gene has CDR1 LGHDT and CDR2 YNNKEL (reference sequence). The CDR3 is made up of 17 amino acids.

The gene calls are TRBV4-2 and TRBJ2-6, with a weak D call TRBD2 (5 bases). Germline V gene lookup returns CDR1 LGHNA and CDR2 YNFKEQ. The V end lost 3 bases, the J end lost 0 bases, and 6 bases lay between the germline ends. The CDR3 contains 15 residues. CDR3: CASSQGSSGANVLTF. CDR3 DNA: TGTGCCAGCAGCCAGGGGAGCTCTGGGGCCAACGTCCTGACTTTC.

This sequence joins TRBV9 and TRBJ2-2; the D is unclear. V lost 2 bases, J lost 2 bases, and 7 bases lay in between. The CDR3 is 14 amino acids. Germline CDR1 SGDLS, CDR2 YYNGEE. The CDR3 loop is CASSVVSNTGELFF. As DNA, the CDR3 is TGTGCCAGCAGCGTTGTAAGTAACACCGGGGAGCTGTTTTTT.

The chain uses TRBV12-3 or TRBV12-4 and TRBJ2-1; the D gene is possibly TRBD2 (5 bases). This CDR3 has 12 residues. Trimming stripped 5 bases from V and 13 bases from J, with 15 bases between. The CDR3 bases are TGTGCCAGCAGTAACCAGCGGAAGGGACAGTTCTTC. Translating gives CASSNQRKGQFF.